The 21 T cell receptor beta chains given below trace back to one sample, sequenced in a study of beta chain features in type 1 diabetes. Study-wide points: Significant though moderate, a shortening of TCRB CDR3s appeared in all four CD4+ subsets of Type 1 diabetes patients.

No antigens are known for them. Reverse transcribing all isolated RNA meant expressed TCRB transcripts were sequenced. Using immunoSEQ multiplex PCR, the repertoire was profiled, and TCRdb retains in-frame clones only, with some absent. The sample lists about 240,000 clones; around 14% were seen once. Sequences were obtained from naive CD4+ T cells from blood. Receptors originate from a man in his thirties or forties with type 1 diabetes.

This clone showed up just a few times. The CDR3 sequence: CASSWGQGANTEAFF. CDR3 nucleotide sequence: TGTGCCAGCAGTTGGGGACAGGGGGCGAACACTGAAGCTTTCTTT. The chain is built from TRBV6-6 and TRBJ1-1, with 12 bases lining up with TRBD1. This CDR3 comprises 15 residues. V lost 4 bases and J lost 1; bases outside the gene matches: 1. Germline CDR1 is MNHNY and CDR2 is SVGAGI (reference sequence).

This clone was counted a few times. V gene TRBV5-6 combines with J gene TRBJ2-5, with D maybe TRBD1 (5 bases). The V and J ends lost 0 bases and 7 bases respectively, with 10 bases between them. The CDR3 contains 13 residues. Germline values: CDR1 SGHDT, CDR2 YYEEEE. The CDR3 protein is CASSLVPTGTQYF. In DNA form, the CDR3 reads TGTGCCAGCAGCTTGGTACCCACAGGGACCCAGTACTTC.

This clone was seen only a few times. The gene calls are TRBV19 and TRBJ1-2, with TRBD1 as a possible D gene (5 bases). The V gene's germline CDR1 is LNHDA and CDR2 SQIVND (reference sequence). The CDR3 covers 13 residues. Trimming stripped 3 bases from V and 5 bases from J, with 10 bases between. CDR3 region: CASSMRGTYGYTF. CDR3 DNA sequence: TGTGCCAGTAGTATGCGGGGGACTTATGGCTACACCTTC.

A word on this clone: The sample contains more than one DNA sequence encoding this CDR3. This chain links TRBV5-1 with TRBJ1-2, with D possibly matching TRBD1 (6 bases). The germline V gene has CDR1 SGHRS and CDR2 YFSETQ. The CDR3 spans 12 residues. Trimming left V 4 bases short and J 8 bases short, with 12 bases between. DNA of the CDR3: TGCGCCAGCAGCCCCGAGGGGGACGGCTACACCTTC. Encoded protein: CASSPEGDGYTF. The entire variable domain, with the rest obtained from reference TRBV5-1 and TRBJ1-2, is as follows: KAGVTQTPRYLIKTRGQQVTLSCSPISGHRSVSWYQQTPGQGLQFLFEYFSETQRNKGNFPGRFSGRQFSNSRSEMNVSTLELGDSALYLCASSPEGDGYTFGSGTRLTVV.

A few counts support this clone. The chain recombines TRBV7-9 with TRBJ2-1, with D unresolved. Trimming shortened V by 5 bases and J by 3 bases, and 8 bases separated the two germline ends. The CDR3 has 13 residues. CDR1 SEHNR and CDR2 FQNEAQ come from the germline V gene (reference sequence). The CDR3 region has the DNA TGTGCCAGCAGCCTACGTGTCTACAATGAGCAGTTCTTC. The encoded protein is CASSLRVYNEQFF.

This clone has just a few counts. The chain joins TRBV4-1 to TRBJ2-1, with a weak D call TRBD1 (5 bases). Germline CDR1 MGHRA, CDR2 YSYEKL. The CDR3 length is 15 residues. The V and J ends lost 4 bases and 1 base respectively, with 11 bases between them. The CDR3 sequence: CASSPSTASYNEQFF. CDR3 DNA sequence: TGCGCCAGCAGCCCCTCGACAGCATCCTACAATGAGCAGTTCTTC.

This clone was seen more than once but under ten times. CDR3 in DNA: TGTGCCAGCTCAAACATCAGGGCGACGGGCTATGGCTACACCTTC. Translation gives CASSNIRATGYGYTF. The chain uses TRBV18 and TRBJ1-2, with D possibly matching TRBD1 (5 bases). Between the trimmed V and J ends, which lost 5 bases and 4 bases, there was a span of 17 bases. The CDR3 has 15 amino acids. Germline lookup yields CDR1 KGHSH and CDR2 LQKENI.

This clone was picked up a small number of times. The CDR3 loop is CAWSIRGLSNQPQHF. CDR3 sequence (DNA): TGTGCCTGGAGTATCAGGGGCCTTAGCAATCAGCCCCAGCATTTT. This sequence joins TRBV30 and TRBJ1-5, with D possibly being TRBD1 (6 bases). CDR3 length equals 15 residues. V lost 2 bases and J lost 0, with 11 bases in between. The germline V gene encodes CDR1 GTSNPN and CDR2 SVGIG (reference sequence).

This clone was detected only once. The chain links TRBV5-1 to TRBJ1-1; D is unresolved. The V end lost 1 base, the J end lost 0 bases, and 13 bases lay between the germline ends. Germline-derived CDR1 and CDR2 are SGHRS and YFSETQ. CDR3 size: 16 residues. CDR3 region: CASSLKVDTMNTEAFF. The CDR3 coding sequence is TGCGCCAGCAGCTTGAAGGTCGACACGATGAACACTGAAGCTTTCTTT.

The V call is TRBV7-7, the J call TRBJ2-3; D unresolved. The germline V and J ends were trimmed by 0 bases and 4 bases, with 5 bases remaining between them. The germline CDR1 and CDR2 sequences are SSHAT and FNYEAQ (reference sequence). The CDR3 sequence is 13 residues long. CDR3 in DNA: TGTGCCAGCAGCTTAGCGGGCGCAGATACGCAGTATTTT. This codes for CASSLAGADTQYF.

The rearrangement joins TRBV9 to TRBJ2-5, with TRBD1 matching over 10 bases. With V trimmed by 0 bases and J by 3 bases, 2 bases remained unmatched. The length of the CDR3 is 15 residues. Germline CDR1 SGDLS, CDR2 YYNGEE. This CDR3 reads CASSVEGQGKETQYF. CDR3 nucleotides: TGTGCCAGCAGCGTAGAGGGACAGGGGAAAGAGACCCAGTACTTC.

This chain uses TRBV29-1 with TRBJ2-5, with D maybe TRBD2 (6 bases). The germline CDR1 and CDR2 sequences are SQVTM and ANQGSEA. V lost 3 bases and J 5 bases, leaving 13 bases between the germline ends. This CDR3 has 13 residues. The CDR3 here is CSVDWPGRETQYF. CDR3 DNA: TGCAGCGTTGATTGGCCAGGGAGGGAGACCCAGTACTTC.

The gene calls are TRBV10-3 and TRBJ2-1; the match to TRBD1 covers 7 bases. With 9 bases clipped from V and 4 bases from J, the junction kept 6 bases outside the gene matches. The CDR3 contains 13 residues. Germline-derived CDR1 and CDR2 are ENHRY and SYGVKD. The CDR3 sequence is CAILRQGYNEQFF. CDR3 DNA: TGTGCCATTTTAAGACAGGGATACAATGAGCAGTTCTTC.

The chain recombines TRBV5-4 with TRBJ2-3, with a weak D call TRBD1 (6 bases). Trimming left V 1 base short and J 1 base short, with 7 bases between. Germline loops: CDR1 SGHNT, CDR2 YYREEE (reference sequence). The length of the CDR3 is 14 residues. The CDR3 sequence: CASSLRTGTDTQYF. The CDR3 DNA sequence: TGTGCCAGCAGCTTGCGGACAGGCACAGATACGCAGTATTTT.

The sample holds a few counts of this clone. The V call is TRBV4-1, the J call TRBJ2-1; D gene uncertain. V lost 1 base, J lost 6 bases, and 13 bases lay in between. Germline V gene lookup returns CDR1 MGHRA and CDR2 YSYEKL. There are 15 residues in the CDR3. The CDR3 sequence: CASSQVAERSNEQFF. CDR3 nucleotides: TGCGCCAGCAGCCAAGTTGCGGAAAGGTCCAATGAGCAGTTCTTC.

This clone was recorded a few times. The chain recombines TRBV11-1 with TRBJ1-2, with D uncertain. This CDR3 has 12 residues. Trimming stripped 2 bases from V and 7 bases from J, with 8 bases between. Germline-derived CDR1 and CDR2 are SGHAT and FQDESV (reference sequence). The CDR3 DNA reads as TGTGCCAGCAGCTTAACTCATTTTGGCTACACCTTC. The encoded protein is CASSLTHFGYTF.

The CDR3 loop reads CASQGSNGYEQYF. The CDR3 nucleotides are TGTGCCAGTCAGGGCTCGAACGGGTACGAGCAGTACTTC. The chain is built from TRBV19 and TRBJ2-7; possible D gene TRBD1, 5 bases. The CDR3 spans 13 residues. Germline CDR1 is LNHDA and CDR2 is SQIVND (reference sequence). The V end was cut by 8 bases, the J end by 4 bases, with 15 bases between.

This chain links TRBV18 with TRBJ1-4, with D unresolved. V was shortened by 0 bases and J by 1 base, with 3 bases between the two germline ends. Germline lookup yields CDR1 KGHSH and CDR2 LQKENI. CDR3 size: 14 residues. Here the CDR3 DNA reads TGTGCCAGCTCACCACCCCAAACTAATGAAAAACTGTTTTTT. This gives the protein CASSPPQTNEKLFF.

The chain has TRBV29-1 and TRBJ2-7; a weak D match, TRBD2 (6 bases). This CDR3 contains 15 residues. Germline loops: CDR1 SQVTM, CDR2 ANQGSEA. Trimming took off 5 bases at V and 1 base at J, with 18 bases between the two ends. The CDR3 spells CSVSFWRGRSYEQYF. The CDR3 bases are TGCAGCGTTAGTTTTTGGCGGGGAAGGTCCTACGAGCAGTACTTC.

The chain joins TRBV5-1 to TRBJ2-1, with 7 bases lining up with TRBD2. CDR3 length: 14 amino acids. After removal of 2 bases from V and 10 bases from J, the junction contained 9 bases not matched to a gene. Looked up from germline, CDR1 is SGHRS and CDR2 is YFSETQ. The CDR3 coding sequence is TGCGCCAGCAGCTTTGGCGACGTCGGGGGGGAGCAGTTCTTC. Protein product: CASSFGDVGGEQFF.

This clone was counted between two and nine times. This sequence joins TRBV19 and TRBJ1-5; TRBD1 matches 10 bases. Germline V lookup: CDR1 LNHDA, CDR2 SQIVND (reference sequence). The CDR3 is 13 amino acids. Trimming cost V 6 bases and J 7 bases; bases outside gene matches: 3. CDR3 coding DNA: TGTGCCAGTAGGGGACAGGGGAGACAGCCCCAGCATTTT. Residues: CASRGQGRQPQHF.